This T cell receptor beta chain was identified during a study of cytomegalovirus exposure and HLA in healthy donors. PCR involved 60 Vbeta and 13 Jbeta primers. Method: immunoSEQ multiplex PCR; TCRdb's copy keeps in-frame clones and lacks some. The sample yields roughly 100,000 clones, more than 75% seen once. Broader study findings: Earlier results showed most TCR beta V segments being productive about 87% or about 30% of the time. An analysis was carried out at a later point. It showed that HLA-associated TCR beta chains were more clonally expanded than equally common non-associated chains.

Healthy individuals who donated bone marrow served as the donors. For this clone: The antigen remains unidentified.

V lost 5 bases to trimming and J lost 4 bases, with 2 bases between them. CDR3 length: 11 amino acids. Germline V gives CDR1 MGHDK, CDR2 SYGVNS. The TCR originated in a young man in good health and CMV-seropositive. Sequences were obtained from PBMCs. This chain joins TRBV25-1 and TRBJ1-4, with D hard to call. The CDR3 here is CASSYNEKLFF. Here the CDR3 DNA reads TGTGCCAGCAGTTATAATGAAAAACTGTTTTTT.